This T cell receptor (beta chain) originates from a study of Ad26.COV2.S vaccination and SARS-CoV-2 variants. General study points: For non-spike TCRs, breadth in vaccine recipients resembled that in placebo recipients.

CDR1 is LGHDT, CDR2 YNNKEL, per germline (reference sequence). The V end lost 4 bases, the J end lost 5 bases, and 20 bases lay between the germline ends. The CDR3 runs to 16 residues. On this clone itself: The antigen is not known.

Sequencing used immunoSEQ multiplex PCR; TCRdb keeps in-frame clones, though not all of them. The sample shows about 350,000 clones, 92% of them seen only once. The sequence was collected from a human donor who had recovered from COVID-19. Sequenced material: peripheral blood, taken after recovery from COVID-19. The V and J genes are TRBV3-1 (or the pseudogene TRBV3-2) and TRBJ1-2; tentatively, D is TRBD1 (5 bases). The CDR3 spells CASSPPKLQGFYGYTF. The DNA of the CDR3 is TGTGCCAGCAGCCCTCCAAAGCTTCAGGGTTTTTATGGCTACACCTTC.